The clone carrying this T cell receptor beta chain was detected once. What it binds is unknown. This sample stems from a study of a mutant IDH1 vaccine in newly diagnosed glioma. TCRdb's copy holds only in-frame clones and misses some; the assay was immunoSEQ multiplex PCR. Seen here are around 11,000 clones, approximately 89% observed once, and the top ten hold about 5.2%. V was pared by 0 bases and J by 1 base, with 8 bases between. The CDR3 length is 14 residues. CDR1 and CDR2 (germline): SGHDT, YYEEEE. The time point was: week 23, last vaccination. Topical imiquimod was applied with each vaccine dose, which held 300 ug of mutant IDH1 20-mer peptide. Notes on the study in general: Pseudoprogression apparently lacked any relation to changes in top peripheral T cell clonotypes.

The chain links TRBV5-6 to TRBJ2-7; D is tentatively TRBD1 or TRBD2 (5 bases each). This TCR was sampled from a woman aged 40 to 50 with glioma. Some clones in this sample may be carry-over from other donors' samples. This material consisted of PBMCs, taken from a glioma patient whose treatment included an IDH1 peptide vaccine. The CDR3 spells CASSLAGRSYEQYF. The CDR3 region has the DNA TGTGCCAGCAGCTTGGCGGGGCGATCCTACGAGCAGTACTTC.